This paragraph reports one TCR beta chain. The specificity of this receptor is unknown. No base qualities exist here, and no much larger clone lies one base off it. The data belong to a study of radiotherapy plus CTLA-4 blockade in lung cancer (dated by TCRdb to 2016 to 2019). Regarding the research as a whole: Among the enrolled patients, around 17% had an objective response, and less than 40% reached disease control.

The study tested focal radiation therapy combined with CTLA-4 blockade (ipilimumab) in patients with chemo-refractory metastatic non-small-cell lung cancer. CDR1 and CDR2 are read off the germline V gene as LGHNA and YNFKEQ. From its cysteine to its phenylalanine, the CDR3 spans 18 amino acids. Only the CDR3 part of the read is kept: 54 bases, read in frame from the first base. V has 1 base trimmed and J has 4 bases trimmed; junction bases matching no gene number 10. Libraries were built with the immunoSEQ multiplex PCR assay. TCRdb mirrors the immuneACCESS table, restricted to in-frame sequences. Some clones are absent from its copies; in checked studies, under half trace to an unresolved V gene, and the reason for the others is unknown. In this sample the table shows around 77,000 clones, under 75% of which occur a single time. The leading ten clones occupy more than 9% of the sample. Summary of the overall study and its limitations: Early dynamic changes in blood T cell clones, together with increased serum interferon-beta after radiation, were reported as the strongest predictors of response. After treatment with radiotherapy and ipilimumab, TCR clones that originated in tumors expanded in peripheral blood.

The chain employs TRBV4-2 and TRBJ2-1, with 10 middle bases fitting TRBD2. The specimen was peripheral blood, collected from a patient treated with radiotherapy plus ipilimumab. The receptor comes from a human donor with non-small cell lung cancer whose response to radiotherapy plus ipilimumab could not be evaluated. The DNA sequence follows: TGTGCCAGCAGCCAAGCCTATTTAGCGGGGGGCCTTTACAATGAGCAGTTCTTC. Translated, it gives CASSQAYLAGGLYNEQFF.